This T cell receptor beta chain was recovered during a study of blood T cell repertoires in COVID-19. Overall study context: Some COVID-19 samples were acute and others convalescent; all came from the United States, Italy and Spain. Sample material is recorded as cDNA or gDNA derived from T cells, B-cell-depleted T cells, or PBMCs.

The V gene's germline CDR1 is LNHDA and CDR2 SQIVND (reference sequence). V lost 1 base and J lost 2, with 8 bases in between. The CDR3 covers 14 residues. Source study methods: From reference gene primer amplification, estimates of nucleated cell counts were derived. Generated by immunoSEQ multiplex PCR, the TCRdb table keeps only in-frame clones and is missing some. The V and J calls and clone size were taken over from that table, and D and trimming were inferred from the DNA. The sample records about 160,000 clones, around 84% being singletons. The sequenced material came from peripheral blood. The clonotype was recovered from a woman older than 75 with acute or convalescent COVID-19. This chain links TRBV19 with TRBJ1-2; tentatively, D is TRBD1 (6 bases). CDR3 in amino acids: CASSIGTANYGYTF. CDR3 DNA: TGTGCCAGTAGTATAGGGACAGCCAACTATGGCTACACCTTC.